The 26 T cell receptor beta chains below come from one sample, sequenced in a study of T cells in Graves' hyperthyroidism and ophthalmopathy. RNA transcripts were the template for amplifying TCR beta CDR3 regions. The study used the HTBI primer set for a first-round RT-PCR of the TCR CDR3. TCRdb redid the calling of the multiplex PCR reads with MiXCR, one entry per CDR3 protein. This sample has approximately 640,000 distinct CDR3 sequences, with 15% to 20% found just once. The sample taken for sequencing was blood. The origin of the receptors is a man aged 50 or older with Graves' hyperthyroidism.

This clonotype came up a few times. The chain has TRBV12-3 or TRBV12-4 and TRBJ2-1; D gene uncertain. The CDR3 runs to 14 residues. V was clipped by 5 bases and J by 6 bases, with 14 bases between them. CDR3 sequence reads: CASSPSSGGNEQFF. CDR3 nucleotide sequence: TGTGCCAGCAGTCCATCCTCGGGCGGCAATGAGCAGTTCTTC.

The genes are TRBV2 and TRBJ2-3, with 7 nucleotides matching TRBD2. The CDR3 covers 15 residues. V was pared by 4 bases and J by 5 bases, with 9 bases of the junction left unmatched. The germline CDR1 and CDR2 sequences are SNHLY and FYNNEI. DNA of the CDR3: TGTGCCAGCAGTGCATGGGAGGGCCGGAGAGATACGCAGTATTTT. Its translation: CASSAWEGRRDTQYF.

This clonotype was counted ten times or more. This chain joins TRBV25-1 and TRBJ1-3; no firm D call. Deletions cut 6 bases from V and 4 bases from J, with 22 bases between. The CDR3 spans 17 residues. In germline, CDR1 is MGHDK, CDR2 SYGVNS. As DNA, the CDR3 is TGTGCCAGCAGCCCAACCGGGCCCCACGCTTGGGGAAACACCATATATTTT. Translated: CASSPTGPHAWGNTIYF.

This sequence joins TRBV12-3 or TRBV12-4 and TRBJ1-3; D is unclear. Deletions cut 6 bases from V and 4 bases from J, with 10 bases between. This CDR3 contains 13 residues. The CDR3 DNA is TGTGCCAGCAGGTTGGCGCTGGGAAACACCATATATTTT. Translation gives CASRLALGNTIYF.

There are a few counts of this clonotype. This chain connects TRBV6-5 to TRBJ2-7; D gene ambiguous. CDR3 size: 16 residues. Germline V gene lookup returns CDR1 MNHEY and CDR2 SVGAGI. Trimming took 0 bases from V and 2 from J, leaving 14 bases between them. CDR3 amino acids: CASSYSVGTPTYEQYF. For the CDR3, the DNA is TGTGCCAGCAGTTACTCGGTCGGCACGCCTACCTACGAGCAGTACTTC.

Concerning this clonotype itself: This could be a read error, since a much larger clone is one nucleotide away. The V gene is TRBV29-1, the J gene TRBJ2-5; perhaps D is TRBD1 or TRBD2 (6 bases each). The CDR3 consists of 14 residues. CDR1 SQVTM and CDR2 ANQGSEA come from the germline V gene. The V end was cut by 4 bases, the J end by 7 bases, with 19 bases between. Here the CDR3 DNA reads TGCAGCGTTGGTTTAAGGGGGGCAGCAGGGACCCAGTACTTC. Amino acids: CSVGLRGAAGTQYF.

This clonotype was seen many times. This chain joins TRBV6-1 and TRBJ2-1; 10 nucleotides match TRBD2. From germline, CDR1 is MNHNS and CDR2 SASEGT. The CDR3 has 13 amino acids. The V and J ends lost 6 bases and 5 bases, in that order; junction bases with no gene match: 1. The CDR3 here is CASRGLANNEQFF. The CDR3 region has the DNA TGTGCCAGCAGGGGACTAGCGAACAATGAGCAGTTCTTC.

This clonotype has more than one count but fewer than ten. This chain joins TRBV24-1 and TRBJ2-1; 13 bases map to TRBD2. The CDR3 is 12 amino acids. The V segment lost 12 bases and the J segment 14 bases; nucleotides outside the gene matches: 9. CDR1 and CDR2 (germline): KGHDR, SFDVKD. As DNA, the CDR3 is TGTGCCGCCGACCGGGGGACTAGCGGGAAGTTCTTC. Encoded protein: CAADRGTSGKFF.

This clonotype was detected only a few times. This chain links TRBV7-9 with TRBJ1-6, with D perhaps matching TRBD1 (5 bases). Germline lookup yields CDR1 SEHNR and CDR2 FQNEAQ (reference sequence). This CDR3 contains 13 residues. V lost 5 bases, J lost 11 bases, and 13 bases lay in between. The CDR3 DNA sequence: TGTGCCAGCAGCCCCCAGGGCGAGACACCCCTCCACTTT. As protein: CASSPQGETPLHF.

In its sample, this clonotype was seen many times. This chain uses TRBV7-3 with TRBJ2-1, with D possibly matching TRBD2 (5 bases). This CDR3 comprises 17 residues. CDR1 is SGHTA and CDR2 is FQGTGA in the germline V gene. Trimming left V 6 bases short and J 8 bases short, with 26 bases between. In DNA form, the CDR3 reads TGTGCCAGCAGACACACGCGAATAGCGAAACTAAGGGATGAGCAGTTCTTC. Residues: CASRHTRIAKLRDEQFF.

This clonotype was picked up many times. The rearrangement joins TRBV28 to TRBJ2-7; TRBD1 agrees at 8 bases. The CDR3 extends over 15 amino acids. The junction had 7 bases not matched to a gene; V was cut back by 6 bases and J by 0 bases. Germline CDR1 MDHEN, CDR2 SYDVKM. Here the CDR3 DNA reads TGTGCCAGCAGCTCGGGACAGGCTCCCTCCTACGAGCAGTACTTC. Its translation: CASSSGQAPSYEQYF.

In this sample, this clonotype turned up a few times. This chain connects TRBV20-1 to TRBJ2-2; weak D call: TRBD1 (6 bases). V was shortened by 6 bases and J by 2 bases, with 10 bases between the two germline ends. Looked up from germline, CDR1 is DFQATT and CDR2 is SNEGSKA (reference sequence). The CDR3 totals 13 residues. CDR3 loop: CSAPGVNTGELFF. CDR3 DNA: TGCAGTGCGCCAGGGGTTAACACCGGGGAGCTGTTTTTT.

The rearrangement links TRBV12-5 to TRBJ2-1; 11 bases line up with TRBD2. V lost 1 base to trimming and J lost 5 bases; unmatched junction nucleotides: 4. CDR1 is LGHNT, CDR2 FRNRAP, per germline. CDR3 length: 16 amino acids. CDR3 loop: CASGLAGTSGNNEQFF. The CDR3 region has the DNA TGTGCTAGTGGTTTGGCCGGGACTAGCGGAAACAATGAGCAGTTCTTC.

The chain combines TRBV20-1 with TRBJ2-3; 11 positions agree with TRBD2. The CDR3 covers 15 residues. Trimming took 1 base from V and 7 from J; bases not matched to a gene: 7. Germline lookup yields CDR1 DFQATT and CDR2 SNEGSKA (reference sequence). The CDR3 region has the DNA TGCAGTGCTAGAGCGGGACTAGCGGATCCAAATACGCAGTATTTT. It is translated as CSARAGLADPNTQYF.

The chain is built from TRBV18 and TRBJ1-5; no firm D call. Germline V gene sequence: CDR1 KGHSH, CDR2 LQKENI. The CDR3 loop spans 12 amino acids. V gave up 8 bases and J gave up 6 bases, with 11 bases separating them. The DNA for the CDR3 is TGTGCCAGCAGTAGGAGCCCTCAGCCCCAGCATTTT. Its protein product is CASSRSPQPQHF.

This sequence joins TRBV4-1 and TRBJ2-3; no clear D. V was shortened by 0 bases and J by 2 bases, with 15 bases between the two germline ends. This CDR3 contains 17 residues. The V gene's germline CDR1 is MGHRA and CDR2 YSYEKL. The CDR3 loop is CASSQEGSGLSTDTQYF. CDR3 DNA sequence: TGCGCCAGCAGCCAAGAGGGGTCAGGCTTATCCACAGATACGCAGTATTTT.

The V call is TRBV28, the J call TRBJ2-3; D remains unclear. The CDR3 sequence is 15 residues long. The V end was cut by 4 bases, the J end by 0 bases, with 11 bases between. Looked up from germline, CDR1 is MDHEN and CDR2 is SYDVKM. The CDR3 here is CASSSLKQSTDTQYF. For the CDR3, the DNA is TGTGCCAGCAGTTCCCTGAAACAGAGCACAGATACGCAGTATTTT.

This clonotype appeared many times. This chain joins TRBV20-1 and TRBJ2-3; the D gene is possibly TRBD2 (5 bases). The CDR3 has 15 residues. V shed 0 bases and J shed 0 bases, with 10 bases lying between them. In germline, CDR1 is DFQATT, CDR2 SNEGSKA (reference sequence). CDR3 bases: TGCAGTGCTAGAGATCTGAGCGGAAGCACAGATACGCAGTATTTT. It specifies CSARDLSGSTDTQYF.

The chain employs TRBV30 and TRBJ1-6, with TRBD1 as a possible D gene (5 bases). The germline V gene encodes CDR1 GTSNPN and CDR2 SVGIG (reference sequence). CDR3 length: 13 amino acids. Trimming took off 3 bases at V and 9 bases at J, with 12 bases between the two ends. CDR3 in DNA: TGTGCCTGGAGGCCACCCGGGGGTTCACCCCTCCACTTT. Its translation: CAWRPPGGSPLHF. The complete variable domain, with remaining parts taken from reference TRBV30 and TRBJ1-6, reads SQTIHQWPATLVQPVGSPLSLECTVEGTSNPNLYWYRQAAGRGLQLLFYSVGIGQISSEVPQNLSASRPQDRQFILSSKKLLLSDSGFYLCAWRPPGGSPLHFGNGTRLTVT.

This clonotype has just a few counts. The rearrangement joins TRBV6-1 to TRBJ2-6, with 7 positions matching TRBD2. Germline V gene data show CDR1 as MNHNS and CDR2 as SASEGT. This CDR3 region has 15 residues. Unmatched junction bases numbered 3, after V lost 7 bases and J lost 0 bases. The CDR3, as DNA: TGTGCCAGCACCGGGGGGATCTCTGGGGCCAACGTCCTGACTTTC. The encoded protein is CASTGGISGANVLTF.

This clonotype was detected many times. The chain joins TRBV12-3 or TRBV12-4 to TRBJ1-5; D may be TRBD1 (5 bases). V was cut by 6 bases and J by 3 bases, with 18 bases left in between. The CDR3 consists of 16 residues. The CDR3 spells CASRLGGSQFNQPQHF. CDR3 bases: TGTGCCAGCAGACTCGGGGGGTCGCAGTTCAATCAGCCCCAGCATTTT.

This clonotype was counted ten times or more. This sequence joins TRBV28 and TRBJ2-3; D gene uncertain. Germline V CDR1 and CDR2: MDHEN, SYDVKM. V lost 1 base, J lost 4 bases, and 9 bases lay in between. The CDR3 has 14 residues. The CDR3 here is CASSLLITADTQYF. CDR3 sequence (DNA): TGTGCCAGCAGTTTATTGATAACCGCAGATACGCAGTATTTT.

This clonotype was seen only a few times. The DNA for the CDR3 is TGTGCCAGCTCACCGCAGGGGGCCTCCTACGAGCAGTACGTC. As protein: CASSPQGASYEQYV. The chain employs TRBV18 and TRBJ2-7; 8 positions match TRBD1. Losses at the gene ends were 3 bases for V and 0 bases for J; bases not matched to a gene: 1. Per germline, CDR1 KGHSH and CDR2 LQKENI. The CDR3 sequence is 14 residues long.

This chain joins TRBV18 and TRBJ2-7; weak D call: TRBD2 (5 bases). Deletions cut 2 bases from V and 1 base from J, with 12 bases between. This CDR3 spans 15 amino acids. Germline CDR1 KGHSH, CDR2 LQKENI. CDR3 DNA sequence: TGTGCCAGCTCACCATCGGTAGGGAGATCCTACGAGCAGTACTTC. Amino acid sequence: CASSPSVGRSYEQYF.

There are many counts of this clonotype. As DNA, the CDR3 is TGTGCCAGCAGTGACACCTTTAGCAATCAGCCCCAGCATTTT. Translated, it gives CASSDTFSNQPQHF. This sequence joins TRBV2 and TRBJ1-5; no reliable D call. Between the trimmed V and J ends, which lost 3 bases and 0 bases, there was a span of 6 bases. This CDR3 has 14 amino acids. The germline CDR1 and CDR2 sequences are SNHLY and FYNNEI.

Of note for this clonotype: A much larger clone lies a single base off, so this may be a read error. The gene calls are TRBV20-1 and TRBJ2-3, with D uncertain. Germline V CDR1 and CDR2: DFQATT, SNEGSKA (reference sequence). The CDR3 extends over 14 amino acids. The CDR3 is CSASAILGTDMQYF. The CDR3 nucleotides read TGCAGTGCTAGCGCTATCTTGGGAACAGATATGCAGTATTTT.